This T cell receptor (beta chain) was sequenced for a study of CD8 T cells in ankylosing spondylitis. Overall study findings and caveats: A motif in TCR beta, a set of about 8 highly homologous variants, appeared characteristic of ankylosing spondylitis blood.

TCRdb analysed the 5' RACE reads with MiXCR anew, one entry per CDR3 protein. In the table there are about 450,000 distinct CDR3 sequences, roughly 25% of which are singletons. Turning to this clonotype: Its antigen is as yet unknown.

Source material: blood, either unsorted or a sorted T cell fraction (not recorded which). This TCR was sampled from a male donor with ankylosing spondylitis.

CDR3 bases: TGTGCCAGCAGCTTGTCGACACCCAGGGACAATCAGCCCCAGCATTTT. This encodes CASSLSTPRDNQPQHF. The chain links TRBV5-5 to TRBJ1-5; possibly TRBD1 for D (5 bases). Germline V gene data show CDR1 as SGHKS and CDR2 as YYEKEE (reference sequence). The CDR3 length is 16 residues. V gave up 1 base and J gave up 3 bases, with 14 bases separating them.